This T cell receptor (beta chain) originates from a study of T cells in Graves' hyperthyroidism and ophthalmopathy. There were TCR beta CDR3 regions amplified from RNA transcripts. First-round RT-PCR with HTBI primers amplified the TCR CDR3 region. TCRdb re-called the multiplex PCR reads with MiXCR, one entry per CDR3 protein. Of about 570,000 distinct CDR3 sequences listed, around 46% are singletons. Trimming removed 6 bases from V and 2 bases from J; junction bases left unmatched: 6. The CDR3 covers 14 residues. Germline values: CDR1 SEHNR, CDR2 FQNEAQ (reference sequence). The source is an adult woman with Graves' disease, either hyperthyroidism or ophthalmopathy (not recorded which). The sample consisted of peripheral blood or thyroid tissue (not recorded which). The chain recombines TRBV7-9 with TRBJ2-7, with 8 positions matching TRBD2. The DNA for the CDR3 is TGTGCCAGCAGTCGCGCGGGGGGTGCCTACGAGCAGTACTTC. Translation: CASSRAGGAYEQYF.